This TCR beta chain was captured in a study of blood T cell repertoires in COVID-19. Across the study: Acute and convalescent COVID-19 specimens originated in the United States, Italy and Spain. PBMCs, B-cell-depleted T cells, or T cells were the source of the cDNA or gDNA that made up the material.

In the original processing: Reference gene primers were amplified, and this amplification served to estimate nucleated cell counts. The repertoire was sequenced with immunoSEQ multiplex PCR; TCRdb's copy has only in-frame clones and lacks some. The D gene and trimming were derived from the DNA, and the V and J assignments and clone size from that table. Of about 210,000 clones listed, 89% are singletons. Germline CDR1 reads SGHRS; CDR2 reads YFSETQ. The CDR3 contains 15 residues. V was shortened by 6 bases and J by 0 bases, with 15 bases between the two germline ends. This sequence originates from a woman aged 40 to 50 with acute or convalescent COVID-19. Sequenced: peripheral blood. The J gene is TRBJ1-1, the V gene TRBV5-1, with D possibly TRBD1 on 6 matching bases. The CDR3 bases are TGCGCCAGCAAGAGGCTGGGGGCTCTGAACACTGAAGCTTTCTTT. This translates into CASKRLGALNTEAFF.